Each of the 26 T cell receptor beta chains below was sequenced from the same sample in a study of early T cells in non-severe SARS-CoV-2 infection listed by TCRdb under 2021. Libraries were built with 5' RACE. Sequenced using a NextSeq 500. TCRdb handled the public reads itself, with Q25 trimming in fastp and clone calling in MiXCR, and kept productive beta chains. A single entry per CDR3 protein holds the most common genes and DNA from its merged rows. Recorded for this sample are 60,000 or so distinct CDR3 sequences; 10% to 14% of them occurred a single time. 1.5% to 2% of the sample comes from the top ten. Input material: whole blood. These receptor sequences come from an adult who was a healthcare worker with PCR-confirmed SARS-CoV-2 infection or an uninfected control (not recorded which).

This clonotype was recorded at least ten times. The rearrangement links TRBV18 to TRBJ2-7; the D gene is possibly TRBD1 (6 bases). The V and J ends lost 3 bases and 0 bases respectively, with 9 bases between them. There are 14 residues in the CDR3. Per germline, CDR1 KGHSH and CDR2 LQKENI. CDR3 amino acids: CASSPRDTSYEQYF. The CDR3 region has the DNA TGTGCCAGCTCACCCCGGGACACCTCCTACGAGCAGTACTTC.

V and J are TRBV18 and TRBJ1-6; no reliable D call. The V gene's germline CDR1 is KGHSH and CDR2 LQKENI. With 3 bases removed from V and 6 bases from J, the gap between germline ends came to 21 bases. The CDR3 is made up of 18 amino acids. CDR3 coding DNA: TGTGCCAGCTCACCTATTCAACAAGGCCCTCCGTTTAATTCACCCCTCCACTTT. Its translation is CASSPIQQGPPFNSPLHF.

This clonotype was picked up a small number of times. A read error may account for a junction end that differs from germline. This rearrangement joins TRBV7-3 to TRBJ2-2; D is unclear. The CDR3 has 13 amino acids. CDR1 is SGHTA and CDR2 is FQGTGA in the germline V gene. This chain's CDR3 is CASSLTNTGELFF. In DNA form, the CDR3 reads TGTGCCAGCAGCCTAACGAACACCGGGGAGCTGTTTTTT. Together with reference TRBV7-3 and TRBJ2-2, the CDR3 gives the full variable domain: GAGVSQTPSNKVTEKGKYVELRCDPISGHTALYWYRQSLGQGPEFLIYFQGTGAADDSGLPNDRFFAVRPEGSVSTLKIQRTERGDSAVYLCASSLTNTGELFFGEGSRLTVL.

This clonotype has only a few counts. The CDR3 DNA reads TGTGCCAGCAGTTACGCTACAGGGTCCTATGGCTACACCTTC. It specifies CASSYATGSYGYTF. This chain uses TRBV6-5 with TRBJ1-2; D perhaps matches TRBD1 (6 bases). The germline V gene encodes CDR1 MNHEY and CDR2 SVGAGI. V was pared by 2 bases and J by 4 bases, with 11 bases between. The length of the CDR3 is 14 residues.

This clonotype has ten or more counts. The chain carries TRBV6-1 and TRBJ2-3; D gene uncertain. V lost 5 bases to trimming and J lost 2 bases, with 5 bases between them. The CDR3 length is 12 residues. In germline, CDR1 is MNHNS, CDR2 SASEGT. CDR3 nucleotide sequence: TGTGCCAGCAGTCCCTACACAGATACGCAGTATTTT. This sequence encodes CASSPYTDTQYF.

The sample holds many counts of this clonotype. This rearrangement joins TRBV29-1 to TRBJ2-1; either TRBD1 or TRBD2 may supply D (5 bases each). V lost 1 base and J lost 8, with 9 bases in between. The CDR3 spans 12 residues. Per the germline V gene, CDR1 is SQVTM and CDR2 is ANQGSEA. CDR3 coding DNA: TGCAGCGTTGAAGGAAGGGGACATGAGCAGTTCTTC. This gives the protein CSVEGRGHEQFF.

The chain links TRBV6-5 to TRBJ1-3, with no clear D. Germline lookup yields CDR1 MNHEY and CDR2 SVGAGI. The CDR3 contains 17 residues. The V end was cut by 0 bases, the J end by 4 bases, with 16 bases between. As DNA, the CDR3 is TGTGCCAGCAGTTACTCGTCAGGTTGGATGTCCGGAAACACCATATATTTT. Protein product: CASSYSSGWMSGNTIYF.

This clonotype was recorded at least ten times. V gene TRBV7-6 combines with J gene TRBJ2-3, with 7 bases fitting TRBD2. Germline lookup yields CDR1 SGHVS and CDR2 FNYEAQ. V shed 1 base and J 5 bases; nucleotides not matched to a gene: 6. CDR3 size: 15 residues. The DNA of the CDR3 is TGTGCCAGCAGCTTAGAGGGGAGGGGAGGAGATACGCAGTATTTT. Translation: CASSLEGRGGDTQYF. Full variable domain (outside the CDR3, taken from reference TRBV7-6 and TRBJ2-3): GAGVSQSPRYKVTKRGQDVALRCDPISGHVSLYWYRQALGQGPEFLTYFNYEAQQDKSGLPNDRFSAERPEGSISTLTIQRTEQRDSAMYRCASSLEGRGGDTQYFGPGTRLTVL.

The chain uses TRBV7-9 and TRBJ2-1; the D gene is possibly TRBD1 (6 bases). The CDR3 length is 15 residues. Germline V lookup: CDR1 SEHNR, CDR2 FQNEAQ (reference sequence). V shed 5 bases and J shed 0 bases, with 11 bases lying between them. CDR3 coding DNA: TGTGCCAGCAGCCCCAGGGGAAGCTCCTACAATGAGCAGTTCTTC. Its translation is CASSPRGSSYNEQFF.

This clonotype was recorded a few times. The V and J genes are TRBV6-2 or TRBV6-3 and TRBJ1-2, with TRBD1 matching over 9 bases. The CDR3 is made up of 15 amino acids. J gave up 5 bases and V 5 bases, and 9 bases lay outside the gene matches. Germline assignment: CDR1 MNHEY and CDR2 SVGEGT. The CDR3 protein is CASSRRTGVHYGYTF. The DNA for the CDR3 is TGTGCCAGCAGTCGTCGGACAGGGGTGCATTATGGCTACACCTTC.

As to this clonotype: This may come from a read error, since a much larger clone is one base off. This rearrangement joins TRBV7-9 to TRBJ2-3; D is unresolved. From germline, CDR1 is SEHNR and CDR2 FQNEAQ (reference sequence). Trimming removed 5 bases at V and 15 bases at J, with 18 bases between. CDR3 length equals 12 residues. The DNA for the CDR3 is TGTGCCAGCAGCACCGGCCTCCTGATAGTATATTTT. Translating it yields CASSTGLLIVYF.

This clonotype showed up just a few times. The rearrangement uses TRBV6-1 and TRBJ2-1; 8 bases align to TRBD2. This CDR3 is built from 16 residues. The germline V gene encodes CDR1 MNHNS and CDR2 SASEGT. Losses at the gene ends were 6 bases for V and 9 bases for J; bases not matched to a gene: 16. The CDR3 region is CASSQEAGLGNSEQFF. CDR3 coding DNA: TGTGCCAGCAGCCAGGAGGCGGGACTAGGAAATAGTGAGCAGTTCTTC.

This clonotype was recorded a few times. The V and J genes are TRBV3-1 and TRBJ2-1; the D is unclear. Germline CDR1 is LGHDT and CDR2 is YNNKEL (reference sequence). The V end was cut by 0 bases, the J end by 8 bases, with 2 bases between. There are 11 residues in the CDR3. The CDR3 protein is CASSQEDEQFF. The CDR3 DNA reads TGTGCCAGCAGCCAAGAGGATGAGCAGTTCTTC.

This clonotype was found many times. This chain links TRBV6-2 or TRBV6-3 with TRBJ2-1; D uncertain. Looked up from germline, CDR1 is MNHEY and CDR2 is SVGEGT. V lost 2 bases to trimming and J lost 6 bases, with 14 bases between them. This CDR3 has 15 amino acids. CDR3 residues: CASSYMLGIGNEQFF. The CDR3 DNA reads TGTGCCAGCAGTTACATGCTAGGAATTGGCAATGAGCAGTTCTTC.

This clonotype was recorded many times. J is TRBJ2-7 and V is TRBV12-5; D perhaps matches TRBD1 (6 bases). Germline V gene lookup returns CDR1 LGHNT and CDR2 FRNRAP. CDR3 length: 13 residues. Trimming stripped 6 bases from V and 1 base from J, with 10 bases between. The CDR3 protein is CASGPTGSYEQYF. The CDR3 nucleotides read TGTGCTAGTGGCCCAACAGGGTCCTACGAGCAGTACTTC.

This clonotype was seen at least ten times. This chain joins TRBV10-1 and TRBJ2-1, with D possibly TRBD2 on 5 matching bases. Trimming stripped 3 bases from V and 3 bases from J, with 12 bases between. Germline V CDR1 and CDR2: WNHNN, SYGVQD (reference sequence). The length of the CDR3 is 15 residues. CDR3 amino acids: CASSERGFGYNEQFF. For the CDR3, the DNA is TGCGCCAGCAGTGAACGAGGGTTCGGCTACAATGAGCAGTTCTTC.

This clonotype has a handful of counts. CDR3 DNA sequence: TGTGCCATCAGTGAGTCGAAAGGCACAGATACGCAGTATTTT. It translates to CAISESKGTDTQYF. The chain uses TRBV10-3 and TRBJ2-3, with D unresolved. From germline, CDR1 is ENHRY and CDR2 SYGVKD. CDR3 length equals 14 residues. V dropped 0 bases and J dropped 1 base, with 5 bases sitting between them.

This chain connects TRBV4-3 to TRBJ1-4; the match to TRBD1 covers 11 bases. CDR3 length: 20 amino acids. Germline V gene data show CDR1 as LGHNA and CDR2 as YSLEER. The V and J ends lost 1 base and 8 bases, in that order; junction bases with no gene match: 18. The CDR3 nucleotides read TGCGCCAGCAGCCAAGGTTGGACAGGGGGCTCTGTTACCTACGAAGAAAAACTGTTTTTT. Encoded protein: CASSQGWTGGSVTYEEKLFF.

This clonotype came up a few times. The gene calls are TRBV5-1 and TRBJ1-4; weak D call: TRBD1 (6 bases). CDR1 is SGHRS and CDR2 is YFSETQ in the germline V gene. The CDR3 contains 14 residues. V lost 7 bases, J lost 0 bases, and 10 bases lay in between. The CDR3 reads CASRDTPTNEKLFF. For the CDR3, the DNA is TGCGCCAGCCGGGACACTCCAACTAATGAAAAACTGTTTTTT.

CDR3 sequence reads: CASSGRGSPSYNEQFF. The CDR3 region has the DNA TGTGCCAGCAGTGGGCGGGGGAGCCCCTCCTACAATGAGCAGTTCTTC. The chain uses TRBV25-1 and TRBJ2-1; 7 nucleotides line up with TRBD2. The CDR3 contains 16 residues. V dropped 4 bases and J dropped 0; count of bases not matched to a gene: 6. The germline V gene has CDR1 MGHDK and CDR2 SYGVNS.

This clonotype was observed a few times. The rearrangement uses TRBV5-1 and TRBJ1-2, with D tentatively TRBD1 (5 bases). CDR3 length equals 13 residues. From germline, CDR1 is SGHRS and CDR2 YFSETQ. Trimming stripped 2 bases from V and 7 bases from J, with 12 bases between. This chain's CDR3 is CASSFEGPGGYTF. CDR3 sequence (DNA): TGCGCCAGCAGCTTTGAGGGGCCAGGTGGCTACACCTTC.

This clonotype showed up just a few times. This chain links TRBV20-1 with TRBJ1-5, with a weak D call TRBD1 (5 bases). The V gene lost 5 bases and the J gene lost 2 bases, with 7 bases spanning the gap. Germline V gives CDR1 DFQATT, CDR2 SNEGSKA (reference sequence). This CDR3 has 12 amino acids. The CDR3 coding sequence is TGCAGTGCTGGGACCCGCAATCAGCCCCAGCATTTT. This encodes CSAGTRNQPQHF.

This clonotype has only a few counts. The chain combines TRBV21-1 with TRBJ2-5; the table assigns TRBD1, which was not confirmed against the DNA. TRBV21-1 is an annotated pseudogene. The CDR3 sequence is 14 residues long. As DNA, the CDR3 is TGTGCCAGCTCCTTAACAGGGAACCCCGAGACCCAGTACTTC. It translates to CASSLTGNPETQYF.

This clonotype showed up just a few times. The rearrangement uses TRBV5-1 and TRBJ2-7, with 9 nucleotides matching TRBD2. J gave up 5 bases and V 4 bases, and 4 bases lay outside the gene matches. Germline V lookup: CDR1 SGHRS, CDR2 YFSETQ. The CDR3 is made up of 13 amino acids. The CDR3 DNA reads TGCGCCAGCAGCGAGGGGACTAGCAACGAGCAGTACTTC. It specifies CASSEGTSNEQYF.

Ten or more counts support this clonotype. This chain links TRBV12-5 with TRBJ2-2; no clear D gene. CDR3 length equals 15 residues. V was trimmed by 2 bases and J by 6 bases, leaving 13 bases between them. Per the germline V gene, CDR1 is LGHNT and CDR2 is FRNRAP. CDR3 bases: TGTGCTAGTGGTTTGTTCCTCGGGTCCGCCGGGGAGCTGTTTTTT. This gives the protein CASGLFLGSAGELFF.

There are many counts of this clonotype. DNA of the CDR3: TGTGCCAGCAGGCCCATGGGGGGCTCTGGGGCCAACGTCCTGACTTTC. This codes for CASRPMGGSGANVLTF. The chain joins TRBV3-1 to TRBJ2-6, with D perhaps TRBD2 (6 bases). CDR3 length: 16 residues. Germline CDR1 is LGHDT and CDR2 is YNNKEL (reference sequence). V shed 6 bases and J shed 0 bases, with 12 bases lying between them.